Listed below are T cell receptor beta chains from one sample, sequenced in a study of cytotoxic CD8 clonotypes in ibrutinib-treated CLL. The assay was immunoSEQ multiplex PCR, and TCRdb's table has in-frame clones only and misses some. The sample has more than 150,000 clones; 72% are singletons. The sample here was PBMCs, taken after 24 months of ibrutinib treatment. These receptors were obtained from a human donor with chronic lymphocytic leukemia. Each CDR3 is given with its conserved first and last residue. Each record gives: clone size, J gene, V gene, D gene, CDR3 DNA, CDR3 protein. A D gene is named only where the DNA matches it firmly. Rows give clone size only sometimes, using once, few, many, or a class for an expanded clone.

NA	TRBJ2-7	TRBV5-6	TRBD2	TGTGCCAGCAGCTTGGGGCCGGGACTAGCGGGACCCGAGCAGTACTTC	CASSLGPGLAGPEQYF
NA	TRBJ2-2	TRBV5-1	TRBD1	TGCGCCAGCAGCTTGCTGGACAGGGCGAACACCGGGGAGCTGTTTTTT	CASSLLDRANTGELFF
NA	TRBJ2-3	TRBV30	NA	TGTGCCTGGAGGTCCGATAGCGGCCCTAGCACAGATACGCAGTATTTT	CAWRSDSGPSTDTQYF
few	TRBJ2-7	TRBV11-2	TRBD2	TGTGCCAGCAGTTCGGGACTACTCTACGAGCAGTACTTC	CASSSGLLYEQYF
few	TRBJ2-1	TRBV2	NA	TGTGCCAGCTGCTTGGTCTCCTACAATGAGCAGTTCTTC	CASCLVSYNEQFF
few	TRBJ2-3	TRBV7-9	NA	TGTGCCAGCAGCTTCCCTGGGGAGCCCACAGATACGCAGTATTTT	CASSFPGEPTDTQYF
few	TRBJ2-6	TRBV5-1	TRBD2	TGCGCCAGCAGCACGACTAGCGCGAACTCTGGGGCCAACGTCCTGACTTTC	CASSTTSANSGANVLTF
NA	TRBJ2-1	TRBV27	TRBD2	TGTGCCAGCAGTTTCTCTAGCGGGAACAATGAGCAGTTCTTC	CASSFSSGNNEQFF
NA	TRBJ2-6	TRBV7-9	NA	TGTGCCAGCAGCTTGCGTGGCTCTGGGGCCAACGTCCTGACTTTC	CASSLRGSGANVLTF
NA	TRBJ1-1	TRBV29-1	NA	TGCAGCGTTGGTTGGCAGGGGCTATCTGAAGCTTTCTTT	CSVGWQGLSEAFF
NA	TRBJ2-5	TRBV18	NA	TGTGCCAGCTCACCACCGTTAGCCGGTCAACAAGAGACCCAGTACTTC	CASSPPLAGQQETQYF
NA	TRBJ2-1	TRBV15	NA	TGTGCCACCAGCAGAGATAGGGCGTTCGGTGAGCAGTTCTTC	CATSRDRAFGEQFF
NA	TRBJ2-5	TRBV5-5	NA	TGTGCCAGCAGCTTGGTCGGAGGGGCCGGTTCCCGAGAGACCCAGTACTTC	CASSLVGGAGSRETQYF
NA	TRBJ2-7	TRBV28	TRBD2	TGTGCCAGCAGTACGACTAGCCGCAGTGGCGAGCAGTACTTC	CASSTTSRSGEQYF
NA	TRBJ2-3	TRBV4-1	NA	TGCGCCAGCAGCCCGTGGGGTCCCTCTAGCACAGATACGCAGTATTTT	CASSPWGPSSTDTQYF
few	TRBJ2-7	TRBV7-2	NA	TGTGCCAGCAGCCCCTCGAAAGGAGCGGACGAGCAGTACTTC	CASSPSKGADEQYF
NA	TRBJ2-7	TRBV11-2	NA	TGTGCCAGCAGCTCAGGACAAGGCGAGCAGTACTTC	CASSSGQGEQYF
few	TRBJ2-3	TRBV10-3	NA	TGTGCCACGAAGGAGCGGGCTGAAGATACGCAGTATTTT	CATKERAEDTQYF
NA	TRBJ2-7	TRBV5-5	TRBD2	TGTGCCAGCAGCACCCATAGCGGGTTAGGGGTCTACGAGCAGTACTTC	CASSTHSGLGVYEQYF
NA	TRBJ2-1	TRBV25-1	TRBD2	TGTGCCAGCAGTGAATCCCTAGCGGGGAGGAATGAGCAGTTCTTC	CASSESLAGRNEQFF
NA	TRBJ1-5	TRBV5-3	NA	TGTGCCAGAAGCTTCAGGGTATCATCGCAGCCCCAGCATTTT	CARSFRVSSQPQHF
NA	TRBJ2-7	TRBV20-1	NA	TGCAGTGCTAGTAAGTCCTACGAGCAGTACTTC	CSASKSYEQYF
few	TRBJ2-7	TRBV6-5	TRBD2	TGTGCCAGCTCCGGGACTAGCGGAACCTACGAGCAGTACTTC	CASSGTSGTYEQYF
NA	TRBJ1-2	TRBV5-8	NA	TGTGCCAGCAGCTTGGGACAGCCTAACTATGGCTACACCTTC	CASSLGQPNYGYTF
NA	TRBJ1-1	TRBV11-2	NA	TGTGCCAGCAGCTTGGGGGTTAGGACTGAAGCTTTCTTT	CASSLGVRTEAFF
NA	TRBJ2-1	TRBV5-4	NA	TGTGCCAGCAGCTCGTGGGGGTCATACAATGAGCAGTTCTTC	CASSSWGSYNEQFF
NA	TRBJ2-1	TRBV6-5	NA	TGTGCCAGCAGCCAAAAACTCCCTGGTGAGCAGTTCTTC	CASSQKLPGEQFF
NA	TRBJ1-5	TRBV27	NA	TGTGCCAGCAGTTCCCGACAGCTCAATCAGCCCCAGCATTTT	CASSSRQLNQPQHF
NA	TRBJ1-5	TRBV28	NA	TGTGCCAGCAGGGCGGGCCCCACCAATCAGCCCCAGCATTTT	CASRAGPTNQPQHF
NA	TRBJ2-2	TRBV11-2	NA	TGTGCCAGCAGCTTAGAGGTTGCGGTCACCGGGGAGCTGTTTTTT	CASSLEVAVTGELFF
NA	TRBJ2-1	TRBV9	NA	TGTGCCAGCAGCCCCCGCATAAAGATGAGGGGCAATGAGCAGTTCTTC	CASSPRIKMRGNEQFF
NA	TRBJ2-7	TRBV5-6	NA	TGTGCCAGCGAAGCGGGTACCGAGCAGTACTTC	CASEAGTEQYF
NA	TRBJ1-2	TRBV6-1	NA	TGTGCCAGCAGTGAAGAGAGGGGGGCAAACTATGGCTACACCTTC	CASSEERGANYGYTF
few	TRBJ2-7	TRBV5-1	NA	TGCGCCAGCAGTCTCGAGCAGACCTACGAGCAGTACTTC	CASSLEQTYEQYF
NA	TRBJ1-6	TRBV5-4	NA	TGTGCCAGCAGGGCAGGGTGGGATAATTCACCCCTCCACTTT	CASRAGWDNSPLHF
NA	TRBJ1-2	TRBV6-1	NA	TGTGCCAGCAGTAAAAGGGCAGGGGACGACTATGGCTACACCTTC	CASSKRAGDDYGYTF
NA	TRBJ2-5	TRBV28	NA	TGTGCCAGCAGTTTGAGGGGTTTCCTTAAAGAGACCCAGTACTTC	CASSLRGFLKETQYF
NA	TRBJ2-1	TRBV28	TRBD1	TGTGCCAGCAGAACCGGGACAGGGGGCCACAATGAGCAGTTCTTC	CASRTGTGGHNEQFF
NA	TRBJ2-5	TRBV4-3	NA	TGCGCCAGCAGCCAAGATACGGAAGTAGGCGGGACCCAGTACTTC	CASSQDTEVGGTQYF
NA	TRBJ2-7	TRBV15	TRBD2	TGTGCCACCACTAGCGGGTACTCCTACGAGCAGTACTTC	CATTSGYSYEQYF
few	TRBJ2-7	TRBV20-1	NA	TGCAGTGCTACTCAGGGATACGAGCAGTACTTC	CSATQGYEQYF
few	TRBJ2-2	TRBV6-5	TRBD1	TGTGCCAGCAGTTACTGGACAGGGACGAACACCGGGGAGCTGTTTTTT	CASSYWTGTNTGELFF
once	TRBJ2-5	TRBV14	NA	TGTGCCAGCAATCCCGGGACAAAAGAGACCCAGTACTTC	CASNPGTKETQYF
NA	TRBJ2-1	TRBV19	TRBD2	TGTGCCACAAAGGGCCCTACGGGAGGCTTAACTAATGAGCAGTTCTTC	CATKGPTGGLTNEQFF
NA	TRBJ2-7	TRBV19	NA	TGTGCCAGTAGTGTGGGGGCAGTCTACGAGCAGTACTTC	CASSVGAVYEQYF
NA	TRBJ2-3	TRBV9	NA	TGTGCCAGCAGCGTAGTAGGGCGCGAAGATACGCAGTATTTT	CASSVVGREDTQYF
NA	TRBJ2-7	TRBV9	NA	TGTGCCAGCAGCCCTCAGGGACGGACGTCCTACGAGCAGTACTTC	CASSPQGRTSYEQYF
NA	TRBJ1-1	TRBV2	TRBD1	TGTGCCAGCAGTGTGGACAGGGTGGCAGGGGTCACTGAAGCTTTCTTT	CASSVDRVAGVTEAFF
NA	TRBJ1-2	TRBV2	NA	TGTGCCAGCAGTGAAGGGGACACCACCTATGGCTACACCTTC	CASSEGDTTYGYTF
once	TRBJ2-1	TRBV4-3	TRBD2	TGCGCCAGCAGCCAAGATCCTAGTAGCGGGTCCTACAATGAGCAGTTCTTC	CASSQDPSSGSYNEQFF